The rows below give T cell receptor beta chains drawn from one sample of a study of glioma-infiltrating T cells after dendritic cell vaccination. Measured with immunoSEQ multiplex PCR; TCRdb has only the in-frame clones, and not every one. The sample includes tens of thousands of clones, around 86% seen only once; the top ten take 5.5% to 8%. This material consisted of blood, taken after dendritic cell vaccination. Receptor source: a human donor with glioblastoma. Both conserved end residues are part of each CDR3. Each record gives: clone size, D gene, V gene, J gene, CDR3 DNA, CDR3 protein. D genes are given only for firm matches. Size values are once, few and many counts, or a class for expanded clones, and some rows have none.

clone size: .; D gene: .; V gene: TRBV5-4; J gene: TRBJ2-7; CDR3 DNA: TGTGCCAGCAGCTTGGCGGGGTCAATCGACGAGCAGTACTTC; CDR3 protein: CASSLAGSIDEQYF
clone size: .; D gene: .; V gene: TRBV7-3; J gene: TRBJ2-1; CDR3 DNA: TGTGCCAGCAGCTTTGAAGACTACTACAATGAGCAGTTCTTC; CDR3 protein: CASSFEDYYNEQFF
clone size: .; D gene: .; V gene: TRBV6-1; J gene: TRBJ1-3; CDR3 DNA: TGTGCCAGCAGTCTACCTAGGGGCTCTGGAAACACCATATATTTT; CDR3 protein: CASSLPRGSGNTIYF
clone size: few; D gene: .; V gene: TRBV18; J gene: TRBJ2-3; CDR3 DNA: TGTGCCAGCTCCTATAGGTCCGGGGTGGAAGATACGCAGTATTTT; CDR3 protein: CASSYRSGVEDTQYF
clone size: .; D gene: TRBD1; V gene: TRBV4-1; J gene: TRBJ2-7; CDR3 DNA: TGCGCCAGCAGCCAAGAGGTCGGGCGGACAGGAGGATACGAGCAGTACTTC; CDR3 protein: CASSQEVGRTGGYEQYF
clone size: .; D gene: .; V gene: TRBV9; J gene: TRBJ1-1; CDR3 DNA: TGTGCCAGCAGCGTAGTACAGCAGAACACTGAAGCTTTCTTT; CDR3 protein: CASSVVQQNTEAFF
clone size: few; D gene: .; V gene: TRBV6-1; J gene: TRBJ1-3; CDR3 DNA: TGTGCCAGCAGACCATGGGCGGGAAACACCATATATTTT; CDR3 protein: CASRPWAGNTIYF
clone size: .; D gene: .; V gene: TRBV30; J gene: TRBJ1-1; CDR3 DNA: TGTGCCTGGAACCACGGGGGGAACACTGAAGCTTTCTTT; CDR3 protein: CAWNHGGNTEAFF
clone size: .; D gene: .; V gene: TRBV4-1; J gene: TRBJ1-4; CDR3 DNA: TGCGCCAGCAGCACCCAGGGTGGCCTCAATGAAAAACTGTTTTTT; CDR3 protein: CASSTQGGLNEKLFF
clone size: .; D gene: .; V gene: TRBV5-6; J gene: TRBJ1-5; CDR3 DNA: TGTGCCAGCAGCTTGGAGACAGGCGAGAGCAATCAGCCCCAGCATTTT; CDR3 protein: CASSLETGESNQPQHF
clone size: .; D gene: .; V gene: TRBV2; J gene: TRBJ2-7; CDR3 DNA: TGTGCCAGCAGTGACGGGGGCTACGAGCAGTACTTC; CDR3 protein: CASSDGGYEQYF
clone size: .; D gene: .; V gene: TRBV6-6; J gene: TRBJ1-2; CDR3 DNA: TGTGCCAGCAGTTTACGAACAGGGAACTATGGCTACACCTTC; CDR3 protein: CASSLRTGNYGYTF
clone size: .; D gene: .; V gene: TRBV7-3; J gene: TRBJ2-5; CDR3 DNA: TGTGCCAGCAGCGTGGCCGGAGGGGCGACGCAAGAGACCCAGTACTTC; CDR3 protein: CASSVAGGATQETQYF
clone size: once; D gene: TRBD2; V gene: TRBV30; J gene: TRBJ2-7; CDR3 DNA: TGTGCCTGGTCGCAGGCCAAAGTGGGGGGGTCCTACGAGCAGTACTTC; CDR3 protein: CAWSQAKVGGSYEQYF
clone size: .; D gene: .; V gene: TRBV12-5; J gene: TRBJ1-1; CDR3 DNA: TGTGCTAGTGATGAGGGGGGGTGGACTGAAGCTTTCTTT; CDR3 protein: CASDEGGWTEAFF
clone size: .; D gene: .; V gene: TRBV27; J gene: TRBJ1-6; CDR3 DNA: TGTGCCAGCAGTTTAGGGACATCGCCGCTCCACTTT; CDR3 protein: CASSLGTSPLHF
clone size: few; D gene: TRBD1; V gene: TRBV4-3; J gene: TRBJ2-1; CDR3 DNA: TGCGCCAGCAGCCAGCAACCTGGGACAGGGAGGTACAATGAGCAGTTCTTC; CDR3 protein: CASSQQPGTGRYNEQFF
clone size: .; D gene: TRBD1; V gene: TRBV7-2; J gene: TRBJ2-5; CDR3 DNA: TGTGCCAGCAGGGACAGGGGCGAGACCCAGTACTTC; CDR3 protein: CASRDRGETQYF
clone size: .; D gene: .; V gene: TRBV28; J gene: TRBJ1-2; CDR3 DNA: TGTGCCAGCAGTTTATGGGGCGGGGGAAAGGATGGCTACACCTTC; CDR3 protein: CASSLWGGGKDGYTF
clone size: .; D gene: .; V gene: TRBV5-1; J gene: TRBJ2-3; CDR3 DNA: TGCGCCAGCAGTCTGGAGGGGGGGCGTACAGATACGCAGTATTTT; CDR3 protein: CASSLEGGRTDTQYF
clone size: .; D gene: TRBD1; V gene: TRBV19; J gene: TRBJ1-2; CDR3 DNA: TGTGCCAGTAGTCCCCGGGACAGGGAGGTCTATGGCTACACCTTC; CDR3 protein: CASSPRDREVYGYTF
clone size: .; D gene: .; V gene: TRBV28; J gene: TRBJ1-1; CDR3 DNA: TGTGCCAGCAGTTTTGCAGGGACACAATCACATCAGTTCTTT; CDR3 protein: CASSFAGTQSHQFF